The present T cell receptor (beta chain) was sequenced within a study of blood T cell repertoires in COVID-19. Overall study: Sample material is recorded as cDNA or gDNA derived from T cells, B-cell-depleted T cells, or PBMCs.

Authors' processing steps: Estimation of nucleated cell counts relied on the amplification of reference gene primers. Data came from immunoSEQ multiplex PCR; TCRdb stores just in-frame clones and leaves some out. The V and J calls and clone size are taken from that table; D and trimming were inferred from the DNA. Here the sample spans about 64,000 clones, 75% to 90% being singletons. The length of the CDR3 is 16 residues. V gave up 1 base and J gave up 6 bases; unmatched junction bases: 9. CDR1 and CDR2 from the germline V gene are LGHDT and YNNKEL (reference sequence). Notes on this clone: Other DNA sequences in this sample translate to the same CDR3.

This clonotype was obtained from a human donor in a cohort sampled during active COVID-19. The chain employs TRBV3-1 (or the pseudogene TRBV3-2) and TRBJ2-5, with 9 bases aligning to TRBD2. Sequenced material: peripheral blood. In nucleotides, the CDR3 is TGTGCCAGCAGCCAAGTAGCTAGCGGGGCCCAGAAGACCCAGTACTTC. It specifies CASSQVASGAQKTQYF.